The source of this T cell receptor (beta chain) is a study of PD-L1 blockade in urothelial cancer. Study-wide context: Among blood samples, the median T cell count was some 140,000.

The germline CDR1 and CDR2 sequences are SEHNR and FQNEAQ (reference sequence). This CDR3 region has 13 residues. Trimming shortened V by 4 bases and J by 5 bases, and 11 bases separated the two germline ends. The data were produced by immunoSEQ multiplex PCR, yet TCRdb's version contains in-frame clones alone and is incomplete. The repertoire holds about 81,000 clones, over 80% seen once, with about 6.2% in the top ten. Broader study findings: Improved survival was predicted by pretreatment blood TCR clonality below the median. Durable benefit accompanied greater 3-week expansion of tumor-associated blood clones.

Of note for this clone: No antigen is known for it.

Time point given: pretreatment peripheral blood. The study collected 1 to 8 samples per patient, pretreatment and on-treatment. Sequencing used PBMCs, obtained around atezolizumab (anti-PD-L1) treatment. The chain links TRBV7-9 to TRBJ1-1, with D possibly being TRBD1 (6 bases). The receptor was derived from a man between 35 and 55 years old with urothelial cancer. The CDR3 sequence is CASSSGHLTEAFF. In DNA form, the CDR3 reads TGTGCCAGCAGCTCGGGACATCTAACTGAAGCTTTCTTT.